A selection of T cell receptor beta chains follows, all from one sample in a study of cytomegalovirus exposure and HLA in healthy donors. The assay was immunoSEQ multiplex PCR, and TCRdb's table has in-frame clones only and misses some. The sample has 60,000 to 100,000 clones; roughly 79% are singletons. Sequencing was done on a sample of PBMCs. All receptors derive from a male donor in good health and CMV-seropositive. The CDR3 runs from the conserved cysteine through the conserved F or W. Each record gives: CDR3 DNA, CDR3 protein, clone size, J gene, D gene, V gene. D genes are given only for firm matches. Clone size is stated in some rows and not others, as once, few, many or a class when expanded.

CDR3 DNA: TGTGCCTGGAGTCTAAGCCCAGGTGAGCAGTTCTTC
CDR3 protein: CAWSLSPGEQFF
clone size: -
J gene: TRBJ2-1
D gene: -
V gene: TRBV30

CDR3 DNA: TGTGCCAGCACCCTTCCCGGGGGGAGGAATCAGCCCCAGCATTTT
CDR3 protein: CASTLPGGRNQPQHF
clone size: few
J gene: TRBJ1-5
D gene: -
V gene: TRBV28

CDR3 DNA: TGTGCCAGCATCCTCCCCGGTCGGGACACTGAAGCTTTCTTT
CDR3 protein: CASILPGRDTEAFF
clone size: few
J gene: TRBJ1-1
D gene: -
V gene: TRBV28

CDR3 DNA: TGTGCCAGCAGCGCTAGGACAGGGGAAGAGACCCAGTACTTC
CDR3 protein: CASSARTGEETQYF
clone size: -
J gene: TRBJ2-5
D gene: TRBD1
V gene: TRBV5-4

CDR3 DNA: TGTGCCAGTAGTATTACAACGGGGACTAGCTACAATGAGCAGTTCTTC
CDR3 protein: CASSITTGTSYNEQFF
clone size: -
J gene: TRBJ2-1
D gene: TRBD2
V gene: TRBV19

CDR3 DNA: TGTGCCTGGAGTGTAATGAGGGGGGAAAAACTGTTTTTT
CDR3 protein: CAWSVMRGEKLFF
clone size: -
J gene: TRBJ1-4
D gene: -
V gene: TRBV30

CDR3 DNA: TGTGCCAGCAGTCCGTCGGGGGGAAATGGCTACACCTTC
CDR3 protein: CASSPSGGNGYTF
clone size: -
J gene: TRBJ1-2
D gene: -
V gene: TRBV6-5

CDR3 DNA: TGTGCCAGCTCACTTGCCGGGACAGGCGGCGAAAAACTGTTTTTT
CDR3 protein: CASSLAGTGGEKLFF
clone size: -
J gene: TRBJ1-4
D gene: TRBD1
V gene: TRBV18

CDR3 DNA: TGCGCCAGCAGCCCGGAGGGAGACGCCATCTATGGCTACACCTTC
CDR3 protein: CASSPEGDAIYGYTF
clone size: -
J gene: TRBJ1-2
D gene: -
V gene: TRBV5-1

CDR3 DNA: TGTGCCAGCATGGGCAGGAGCACAGATACGCAGTATTTT
CDR3 protein: CASMGRSTDTQYF
clone size: -
J gene: TRBJ2-3
D gene: -
V gene: TRBV28

CDR3 DNA: TGTGCCAGCAGCTTACCCCTTCAGCCCCAGCATTTT
CDR3 protein: CASSLPLQPQHF
clone size: -
J gene: TRBJ1-5
D gene: -
V gene: TRBV7-2

CDR3 DNA: TGTGCCAGCAGCTTAGGGAGCTACGAGCAGTACTTC
CDR3 protein: CASSLGSYEQYF
clone size: -
J gene: TRBJ2-7
D gene: -
V gene: TRBV7-9

CDR3 DNA: TGTGCCAGCAGCCAATTGGTGGAGTCACACAATGAGCAGTTCTTC
CDR3 protein: CASSQLVESHNEQFF
clone size: -
J gene: TRBJ2-1
D gene: -
V gene: TRBV4-2

CDR3 DNA: TGCGCCAGCAGCGAAGCGGGGGGCCGGGAGACCCAGTACTTC
CDR3 protein: CASSEAGGRETQYF
clone size: -
J gene: TRBJ2-5
D gene: TRBD2
V gene: TRBV4-1

CDR3 DNA: TGTGCCAGCAGCCTAGGATTGACCGGGGGATATGGCTACACCTTC
CDR3 protein: CASSLGLTGGYGYTF
clone size: -
J gene: TRBJ1-2
D gene: -
V gene: TRBV7-9

CDR3 DNA: TGTGCCAGCAGTGATTCAATCCGGACAGCAATGAACACTGAAGCTTTCTTT
CDR3 protein: CASSDSIRTAMNTEAFF
clone size: -
J gene: TRBJ1-1
D gene: -
V gene: TRBV2

CDR3 DNA: TGTGCCAGCAGCCCAGGGAGGGATAACTATGGCTACACCTTC
CDR3 protein: CASSPGRDNYGYTF
clone size: -
J gene: TRBJ1-2
D gene: -
V gene: TRBV7-2

CDR3 DNA: TGTGCCAGCACTTCAGGCAGCTCCTACGAGCAGTACTTC
CDR3 protein: CASTSGSSYEQYF
clone size: -
J gene: TRBJ2-7
D gene: -
V gene: TRBV7-2

CDR3 DNA: TGTGCCAGCAGCGTAGCAGTACAGGTCCACACCGGGGAGCTGTTTTTT
CDR3 protein: CASSVAVQVHTGELFF
clone size: -
J gene: TRBJ2-2
D gene: -
V gene: TRBV9

CDR3 DNA: TGTGCCAGTAGTCAAGGGGCGATTGGGGATCAGCCCCAGCATTTT
CDR3 protein: CASSQGAIGDQPQHF
clone size: -
J gene: TRBJ1-5
D gene: -
V gene: TRBV19

CDR3 DNA: TGTGCCAGCAGTTGGGGACAGGGAAGGTCTATCTACGAGCAGTACTTC
CDR3 protein: CASSWGQGRSIYEQYF
clone size: -
J gene: TRBJ2-7
D gene: TRBD1
V gene: TRBV7-6

CDR3 DNA: TGTGCCAGCAGTTATGGGGGCTTCCACACTGAAGCTTTCTTT
CDR3 protein: CASSYGGFHTEAFF
clone size: -
J gene: TRBJ1-1
D gene: -
V gene: TRBV6-4

CDR3 DNA: TGTGCCAGCAGTGAATGGTGGGGGGAGAAGAACGAGCAGTACTTC
CDR3 protein: CASSEWWGEKNEQYF
clone size: -
J gene: TRBJ2-7
D gene: -
V gene: TRBV2

CDR3 DNA: TGTGCCAGCAGTGAACTTAGGACAGGGAGAATCAATCAGCCCCAGCATTTT
CDR3 protein: CASSELRTGRINQPQHF
clone size: -
J gene: TRBJ1-5
D gene: TRBD1
V gene: TRBV2

CDR3 DNA: TGCGCCAGCAGCGGGAGGTCTAGCGGGGGGCACGGAGAGCTGTTTTTT
CDR3 protein: CASSGRSSGGHGELFF
clone size: -
J gene: TRBJ2-2
D gene: TRBD2
V gene: TRBV5-1

CDR3 DNA: TGTGCCAGCAGCTTGATTCAGGGTAATTACTATGGCTACACCTTC
CDR3 protein: CASSLIQGNYYGYTF
clone size: -
J gene: TRBJ1-2
D gene: -
V gene: TRBV5-5

CDR3 DNA: TGTGCCAGCAGTGTCGGACAGGGACCTGGTTCACCCCTCCACTTT
CDR3 protein: CASSVGQGPGSPLHF
clone size: few
J gene: TRBJ1-6
D gene: TRBD1
V gene: TRBV25-1

CDR3 DNA: TGCGCCAGCAGCTCTCCCCGGACTAGCGGGGGCTCTGCGGATACGCAGTATTTT
CDR3 protein: CASSSPRTSGGSADTQYF
clone size: -
J gene: TRBJ2-3
D gene: TRBD2
V gene: TRBV4-1

CDR3 DNA: TGCAGCGTCCCGGGACTAGCGGGAGCGGCCGGGGAGCTGTTTTTT
CDR3 protein: CSVPGLAGAAGELFF
clone size: -
J gene: TRBJ2-2
D gene: TRBD2
V gene: TRBV29-1